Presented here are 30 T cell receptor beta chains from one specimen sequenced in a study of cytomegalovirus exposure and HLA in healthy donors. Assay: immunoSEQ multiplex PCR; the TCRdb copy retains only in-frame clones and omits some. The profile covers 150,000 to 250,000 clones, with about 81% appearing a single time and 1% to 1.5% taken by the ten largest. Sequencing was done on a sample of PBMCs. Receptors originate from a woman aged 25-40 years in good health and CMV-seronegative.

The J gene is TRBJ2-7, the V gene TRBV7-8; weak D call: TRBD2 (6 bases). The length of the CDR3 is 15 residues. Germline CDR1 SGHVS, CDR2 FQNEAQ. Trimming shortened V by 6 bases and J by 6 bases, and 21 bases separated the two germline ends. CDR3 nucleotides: TGTGCCAGCAGGACTGGGACTCTAGGTGAGGCCGAGCAGTACTTC. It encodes CASRTGTLGEAEQYF.

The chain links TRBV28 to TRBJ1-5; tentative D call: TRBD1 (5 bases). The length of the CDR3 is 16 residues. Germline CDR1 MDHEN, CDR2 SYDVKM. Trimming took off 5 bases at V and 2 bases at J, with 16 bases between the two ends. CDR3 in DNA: TGTGCCAGCAGTCTCCCAGACAGTTTACGCAATCAGCCCCAGCATTTT. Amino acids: CASSLPDSLRNQPQHF.

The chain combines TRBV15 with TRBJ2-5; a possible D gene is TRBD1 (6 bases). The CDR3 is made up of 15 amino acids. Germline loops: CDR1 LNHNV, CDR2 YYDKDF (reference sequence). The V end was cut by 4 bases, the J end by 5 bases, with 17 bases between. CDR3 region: CATSTRDGGQETQYF. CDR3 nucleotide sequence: TGTGCCACCAGCACCCGGGACGGAGGACAGGAGACCCAGTACTTC.

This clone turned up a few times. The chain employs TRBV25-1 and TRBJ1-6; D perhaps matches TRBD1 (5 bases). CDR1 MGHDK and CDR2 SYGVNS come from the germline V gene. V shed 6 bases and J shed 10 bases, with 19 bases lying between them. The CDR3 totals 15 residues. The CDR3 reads CASSEDIRVRSPLHF. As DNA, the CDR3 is TGTGCCAGCAGCGAGGATATCAGGGTCAGATCACCCCTCCACTTT.

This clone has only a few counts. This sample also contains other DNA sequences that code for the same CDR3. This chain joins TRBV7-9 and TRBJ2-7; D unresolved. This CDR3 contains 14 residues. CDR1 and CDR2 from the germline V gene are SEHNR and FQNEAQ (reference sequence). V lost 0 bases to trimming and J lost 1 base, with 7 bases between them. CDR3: CASSLAGSSYEQYF. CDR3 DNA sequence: TGTGCCAGCAGCTTAGCGGGCAGTTCCTACGAGCAGTACTTC.

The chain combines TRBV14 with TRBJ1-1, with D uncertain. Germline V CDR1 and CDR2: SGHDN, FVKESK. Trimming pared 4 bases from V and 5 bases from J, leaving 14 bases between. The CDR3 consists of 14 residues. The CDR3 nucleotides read TGTGCCAGCAGCCCAACTCTTGGAGAAACTGAAGCTTTCTTT. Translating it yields CASSPTLGETEAFF. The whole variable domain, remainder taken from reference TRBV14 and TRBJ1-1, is EAGVTQFPSHSVIEKGQTVTLRCDPISGHDNLYWYRRVMGKEIKFLLHFVKESKQDESGMPNNRFLAERTGGTYSTLKVQPAELEDSGVYFCASSPTLGETEAFFGQGTRLTVV.

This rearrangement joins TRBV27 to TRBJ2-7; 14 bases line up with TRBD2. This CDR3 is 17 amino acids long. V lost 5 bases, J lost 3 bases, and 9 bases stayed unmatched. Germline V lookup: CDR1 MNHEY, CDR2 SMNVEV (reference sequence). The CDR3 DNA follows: TGTGCCAGCAGTCCGGGGACTAGCGGGAGTCCGAACTACGAGCAGTACTTC. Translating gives CASSPGTSGSPNYEQYF.

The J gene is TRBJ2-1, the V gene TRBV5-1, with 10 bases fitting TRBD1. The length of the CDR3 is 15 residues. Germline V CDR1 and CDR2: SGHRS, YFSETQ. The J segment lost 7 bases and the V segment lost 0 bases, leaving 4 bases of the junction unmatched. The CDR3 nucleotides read TGCGCCAGCAGCTTGGTGGGGACAGGGGTAAATGAGCAGTTCTTC. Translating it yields CASSLVGTGVNEQFF.

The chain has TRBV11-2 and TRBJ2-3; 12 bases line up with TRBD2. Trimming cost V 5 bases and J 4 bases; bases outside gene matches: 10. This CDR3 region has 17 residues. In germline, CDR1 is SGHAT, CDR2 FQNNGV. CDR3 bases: TGTGCCAGCAGCCCTCAGCCGACTAGCGGGAGAGCAGATACGCAGTATTTT. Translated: CASSPQPTSGRADTQYF.

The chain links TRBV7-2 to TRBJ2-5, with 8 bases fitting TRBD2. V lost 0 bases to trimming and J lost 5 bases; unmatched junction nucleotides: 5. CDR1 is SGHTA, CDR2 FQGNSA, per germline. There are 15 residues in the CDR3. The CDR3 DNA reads TGTGCCAGCAGCTTAGCGAGCGGGAGAAGGGAGACCCAGTACTTC. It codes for CASSLASGRRETQYF.

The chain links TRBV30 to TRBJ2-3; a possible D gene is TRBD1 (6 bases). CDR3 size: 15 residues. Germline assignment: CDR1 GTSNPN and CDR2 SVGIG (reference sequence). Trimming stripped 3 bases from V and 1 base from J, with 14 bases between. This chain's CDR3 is CAWRLQGIGTDTQYF. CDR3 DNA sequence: TGTGCCTGGAGACTACAGGGCATCGGCACAGATACGCAGTATTTT.

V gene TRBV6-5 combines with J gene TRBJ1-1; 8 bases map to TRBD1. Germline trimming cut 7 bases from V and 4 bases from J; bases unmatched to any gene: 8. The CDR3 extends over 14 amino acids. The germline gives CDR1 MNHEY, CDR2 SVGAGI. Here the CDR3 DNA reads TGTGCCAGCACCCTGGGACAGGCGTCCACTGAAGCTTTCTTT. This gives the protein CASTLGQASTEAFF.

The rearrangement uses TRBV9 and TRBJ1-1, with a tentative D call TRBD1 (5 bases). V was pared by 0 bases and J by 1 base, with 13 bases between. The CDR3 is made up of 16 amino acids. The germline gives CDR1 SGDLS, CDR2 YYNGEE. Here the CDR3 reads CASSVGDRGTNTEAFF. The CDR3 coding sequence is TGTGCCAGCAGCGTAGGGGATCGGGGGACGAACACTGAAGCTTTCTTT.

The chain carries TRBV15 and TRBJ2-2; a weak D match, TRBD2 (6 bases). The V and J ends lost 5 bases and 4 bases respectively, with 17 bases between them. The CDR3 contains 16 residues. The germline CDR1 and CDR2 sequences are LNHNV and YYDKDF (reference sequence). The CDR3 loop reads CATSRGEATRTGELFF. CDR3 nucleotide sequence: TGTGCCACCAGCCGAGGGGAGGCAACCCGCACCGGGGAGCTGTTTTTT.

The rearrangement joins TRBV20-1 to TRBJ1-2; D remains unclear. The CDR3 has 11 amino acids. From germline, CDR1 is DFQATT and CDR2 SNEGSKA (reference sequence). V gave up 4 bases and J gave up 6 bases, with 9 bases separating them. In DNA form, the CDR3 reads TGCAGTGCTACCCTCGGTCATGGCTACACCTTC. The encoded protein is CSATLGHGYTF.

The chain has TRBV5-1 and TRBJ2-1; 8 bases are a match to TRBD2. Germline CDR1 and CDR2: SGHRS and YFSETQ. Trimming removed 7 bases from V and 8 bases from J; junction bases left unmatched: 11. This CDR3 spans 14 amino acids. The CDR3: CASQPGRAGDEQFF. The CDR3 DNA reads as TGCGCCAGCCAGCCCGGGAGGGCCGGGGATGAGCAGTTCTTC.

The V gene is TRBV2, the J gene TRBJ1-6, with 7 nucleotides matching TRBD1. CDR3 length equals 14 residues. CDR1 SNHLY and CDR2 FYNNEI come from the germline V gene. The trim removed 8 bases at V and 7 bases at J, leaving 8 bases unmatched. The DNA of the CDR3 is TGTGCCAGCTCCCCAGGGGGAAAAAATTCACCCCTCCACTTT. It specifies CASSPGGKNSPLHF.

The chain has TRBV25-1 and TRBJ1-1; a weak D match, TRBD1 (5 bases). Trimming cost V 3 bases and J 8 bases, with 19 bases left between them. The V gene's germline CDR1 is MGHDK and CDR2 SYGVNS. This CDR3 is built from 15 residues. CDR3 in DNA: TGTGCCAGCAGTGAGGGGCGGAGAAGTTCGCCAGAAGCTTTCTTT. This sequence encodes CASSEGRRSSPEAFF.

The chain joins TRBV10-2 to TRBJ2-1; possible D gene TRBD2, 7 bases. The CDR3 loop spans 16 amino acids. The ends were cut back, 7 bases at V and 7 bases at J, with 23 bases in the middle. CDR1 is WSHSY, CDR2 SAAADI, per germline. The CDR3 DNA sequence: TGCGCCAGCACCCTGGGGGGGGCTCGTGTGCAAAATGAGCAGTTCTTC. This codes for CASTLGGARVQNEQFF.

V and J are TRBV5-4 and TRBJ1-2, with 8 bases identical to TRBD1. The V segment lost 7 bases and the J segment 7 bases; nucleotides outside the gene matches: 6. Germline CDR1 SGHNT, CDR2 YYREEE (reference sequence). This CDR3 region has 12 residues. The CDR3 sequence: CASVGQGSGYTF. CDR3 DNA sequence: TGTGCCAGCGTCGGACAGGGAAGTGGCTACACCTTC.

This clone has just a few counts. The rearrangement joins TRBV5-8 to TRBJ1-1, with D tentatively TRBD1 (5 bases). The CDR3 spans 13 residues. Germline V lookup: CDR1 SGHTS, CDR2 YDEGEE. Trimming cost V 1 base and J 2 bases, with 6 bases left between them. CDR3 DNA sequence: TGTGCCAGCAGCTTGACAGGAAACACTGAAGCTTTCTTT. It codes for CASSLTGNTEAFF.

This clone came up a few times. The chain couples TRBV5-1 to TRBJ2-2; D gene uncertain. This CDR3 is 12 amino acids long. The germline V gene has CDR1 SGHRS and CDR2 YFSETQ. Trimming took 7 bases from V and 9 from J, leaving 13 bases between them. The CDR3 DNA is TGCGCCAGCTCGCGAGAAGCGAGGGAGCTGTTTTTT. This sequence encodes CASSREARELFF.

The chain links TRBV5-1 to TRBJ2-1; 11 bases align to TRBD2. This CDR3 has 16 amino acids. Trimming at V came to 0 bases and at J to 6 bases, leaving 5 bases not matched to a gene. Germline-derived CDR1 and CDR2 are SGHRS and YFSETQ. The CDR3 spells CASSLVIAGGINEQFF. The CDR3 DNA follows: TGCGCCAGCAGCTTGGTCATAGCGGGAGGGATCAATGAGCAGTTCTTC.

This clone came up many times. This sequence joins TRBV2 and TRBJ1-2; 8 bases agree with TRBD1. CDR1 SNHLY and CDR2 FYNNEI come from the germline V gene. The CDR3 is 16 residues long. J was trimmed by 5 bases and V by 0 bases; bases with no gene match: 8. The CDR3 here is CASSEALQGGIYGYTF. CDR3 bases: TGTGCCAGCAGTGAAGCGCTACAGGGGGGGATTTATGGCTACACCTTC.

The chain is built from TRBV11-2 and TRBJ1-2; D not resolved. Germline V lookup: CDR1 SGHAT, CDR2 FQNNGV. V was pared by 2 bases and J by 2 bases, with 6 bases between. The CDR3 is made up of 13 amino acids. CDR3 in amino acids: CASSLLANYGYTF. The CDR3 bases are TGTGCCAGCAGCTTACTGGCCAACTATGGCTACACCTTC. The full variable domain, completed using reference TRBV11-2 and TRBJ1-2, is EAGVAQSPRYKIIEKRQSVAFWCNPISGHATLYWYQQILGQGPKLLIQFQNNGVVDDSQLPKDRFSAERLKGVDSTLKIQPAKLEDSAVYLCASSLLANYGYTFGSGTRLTVV.

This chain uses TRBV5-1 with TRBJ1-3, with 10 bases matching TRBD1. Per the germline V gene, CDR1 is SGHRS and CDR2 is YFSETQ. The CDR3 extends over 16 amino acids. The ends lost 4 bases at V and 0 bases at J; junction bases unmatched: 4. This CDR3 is CASSTGQGISGNTIYF. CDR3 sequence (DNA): TGCGCCAGCAGCACGGGACAGGGGATCTCTGGAAACACCATATATTTT.

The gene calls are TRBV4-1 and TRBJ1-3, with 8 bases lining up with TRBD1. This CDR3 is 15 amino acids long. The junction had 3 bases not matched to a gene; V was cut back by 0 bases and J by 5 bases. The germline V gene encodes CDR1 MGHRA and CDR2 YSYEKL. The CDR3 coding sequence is TGCGCCAGCAGCCAAGAGAGGACAGGGAGAAACACCATATATTTT. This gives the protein CASSQERTGRNTIYF.

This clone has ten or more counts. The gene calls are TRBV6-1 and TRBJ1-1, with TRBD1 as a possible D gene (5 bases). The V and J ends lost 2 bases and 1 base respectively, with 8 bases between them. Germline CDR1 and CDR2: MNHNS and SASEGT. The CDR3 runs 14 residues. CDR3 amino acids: CASSEQDTNTEAFF. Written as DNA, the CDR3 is TGTGCCAGCAGTGAACAGGACACGAACACTGAAGCTTTCTTT.

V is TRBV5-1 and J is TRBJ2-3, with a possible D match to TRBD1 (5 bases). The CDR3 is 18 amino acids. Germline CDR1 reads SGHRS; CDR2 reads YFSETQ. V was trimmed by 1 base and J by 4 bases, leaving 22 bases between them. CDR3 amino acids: CASSLMGSSGRASDTQYF. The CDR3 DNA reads TGCGCCAGCAGCTTGATGGGGTCGTCGGGCAGGGCTTCAGATACGCAGTATTTT.

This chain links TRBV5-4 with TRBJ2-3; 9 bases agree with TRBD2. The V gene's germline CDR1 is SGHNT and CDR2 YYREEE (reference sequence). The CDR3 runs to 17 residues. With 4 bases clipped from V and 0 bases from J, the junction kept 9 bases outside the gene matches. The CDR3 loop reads CASSLGASGASTDTQYF. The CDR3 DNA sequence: TGTGCCAGCAGCCTGGGGGCTAGCGGGGCTAGCACAGATACGCAGTATTTT. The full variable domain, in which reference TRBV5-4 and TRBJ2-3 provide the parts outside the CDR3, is ETGVTQSPTHLIKTRGQQVTLRCSSQSGHNTVSWYQQALGQGPQFIFQYYREEENGRGNFPPRFSGLQFPNYSSELNVNALELDDSALYLCASSLGASGASTDTQYFGPGTRLTVL.